These 25 T cell receptor beta chains were sequenced from one sample in a study of cytomegalovirus exposure and HLA in healthy donors. The study ran its PCR with 60 Vbeta and 13 Jbeta primers. TCRdb's table, derived via immunoSEQ multiplex PCR, lists solely in-frame clones and lacks some. The sample consists of 100,000 or so clones, about 80% of them appearing once. Sample: PBMCs. The receptors were sampled from a human donor in good health.

The gene calls are TRBV4-2 and TRBJ2-7, with D perhaps matching TRBD2 (5 bases). Trimming took off 0 bases at V and 4 bases at J, with 13 bases between the two ends. Germline V lookup: CDR1 LGHNA, CDR2 YNFKEQ. This CDR3 has 15 amino acids. The CDR3 DNA sequence: TGTGCCAGCAGCCAAGATCGGACTTCGGAGTACGAGCAGTACTTC. The encoded protein is CASSQDRTSEYEQYF.

CDR3 in DNA: TGTGCCAGCAGCTTAGGAACCCTTCCTAAGGGGGAAAAACTGTTTTTT. Amino acids: CASSLGTLPKGEKLFF. The chain employs TRBV13 and TRBJ1-4; possibly TRBD1 for D (5 bases). This CDR3 spans 16 amino acids. With 0 bases removed from V and 8 bases from J, the gap between germline ends came to 16 bases. The germline gives CDR1 PRHDT, CDR2 FYEKMQ (reference sequence). The variable domain in full, completed from reference TRBV13 and TRBJ1-4, reads AAGVIQSPRHLIKEKRETATLKCYPIPRHDTVYWYQQGPGQDPQFLISFYEKMQSDKGSIPDRFSAQQFSDYHSELNMSSLELGDSALYFCASSLGTLPKGEKLFFGSGTQLSVL.

This clone has more than one count but fewer than ten. The chain has TRBV5-1 and TRBJ1-2, with D perhaps TRBD1 (5 bases). Trimming took 5 bases from V and 0 from J, leaving 17 bases between them. This CDR3 comprises 16 residues. The germline V gene has CDR1 SGHRS and CDR2 YFSETQ. This chain's CDR3 is CASSAPGGVPNYGYTF. CDR3 nucleotides: TGCGCCAGCAGTGCACCGGGGGGGGTACCTAACTATGGCTACACCTTC. Complete variable domain (other parts from reference TRBV5-1 and TRBJ1-2): KAGVTQTPRYLIKTRGQQVTLSCSPISGHRSVSWYQQTPGQGLQFLFEYFSETQRNKGNFPGRFSGRQFSNSRSEMNVSTLELGDSALYLCASSAPGGVPNYGYTFGSGTRLTVV.

The rearrangement joins TRBV29-1 to TRBJ1-1; 8 bases map to TRBD1. The V gene's germline CDR1 is SQVTM and CDR2 ANQGSEA. This CDR3 is built from 14 residues. V was pared by 3 bases and J by 8 bases, with 11 bases of the junction left unmatched. The CDR3, as DNA: TGCAGCGTTGAGCAGGGGGCGCGAAGGACCGAAGCTTTCTTT. Translated: CSVEQGARRTEAFF.

J is TRBJ2-7 and V is TRBV15, with D possibly matching TRBD1 (6 bases). CDR1 LNHNV and CDR2 YYDKDF come from the germline V gene (reference sequence). This CDR3 is built from 14 residues. V dropped 1 base and J dropped 2 bases, with 9 bases sitting between them. This chain's CDR3 is CATSRGDITYEQYF. The CDR3 nucleotides are TGTGCCACCAGCAGAGGGGACATCACCTACGAGCAGTACTTC.

This sequence joins TRBV6-6 and TRBJ1-5; 8 positions agree with TRBD1. The CDR3 spans 15 residues. V shed 5 bases and J 5 bases; nucleotides not matched to a gene: 8. Germline V CDR1 and CDR2: MNHNY, SVGAGI (reference sequence). The DNA for the CDR3 is TGTGCCAGCAGTGGTACAGGGGGAACTTATCAGCCCCAGCATTTT. Translation: CASSGTGGTYQPQHF.

This clone was recorded a few times. The chain has TRBV19 and TRBJ1-5, with D uncertain. V was clipped by 5 bases and J by 2 bases, with 10 bases between them. The CDR3 covers 14 residues. Germline CDR1 LNHDA, CDR2 SQIVND (reference sequence). As DNA, the CDR3 is TGTGCCAGTAGTCAAAACAGAGGCAATCAGCCCCAGCATTTT. Translation gives CASSQNRGNQPQHF.

The chain recombines TRBV6-6 with TRBJ2-1; TRBD2 might be the D (6 bases). CDR1 and CDR2 from the germline V gene are MNHNY and SVGAGI (reference sequence). Trimming stripped 2 bases from V and 4 bases from J, with 12 bases between. The CDR3 is 15 residues long. CDR3 nucleotide sequence: TGTGCCAGCAGTTACCCCGGGGGAAGTTACAATGAGCAGTTCTTC. Translation gives CASSYPGGSYNEQFF.

The J gene is TRBJ2-5, the V gene TRBV19, with 8 bases identical to TRBD2. CDR1 and CDR2 (germline): LNHDA, SQIVND (reference sequence). J lost 5 bases, V lost 0 bases, and 8 bases had no gene match. CDR3 size: 16 residues. CDR3 protein: CASSIERGARGETQYF. The CDR3 nucleotides read TGTGCCAGTAGTATAGAGCGGGGGGCAAGAGGGGAGACCCAGTACTTC.

This clone was detected a few times. The chain combines TRBV30 with TRBJ2-2; 12 nucleotides agree with TRBD2. V was pared by 4 bases and J by 8 bases, with 11 bases of the junction left unmatched. CDR1 is GTSNPN, CDR2 SVGIG, per germline (reference sequence). This CDR3 comprises 16 residues. CDR3 in DNA: TGTGCCTGGAACCCCGGGACTAGCGGGTCTGTGGGGGAGCTGTTTTTT. It specifies CAWNPGTSGSVGELFF.

The rearrangement uses TRBV7-8 and TRBJ2-7, with 16 bases lining up with TRBD2. The CDR3 runs to 19 residues. Germline V gene lookup returns CDR1 SGHVS and CDR2 FQNEAQ. Germline trimming cut 5 bases from V and 0 bases from J; bases unmatched to any gene: 10. The CDR3 DNA reads as TGTGCCAGCAGCCCGAGGGGACTAGCGGGGGGGGAAACCTCCTACGAGCAGTACTTC. Translation: CASSPRGLAGGETSYEQYF.

The CDR3 DNA follows: TGTGCCAGCAGCTTAACAGGGACCACTGAAGCTTTCTTT. Protein: CASSLTGTTEAFF. The rearrangement joins TRBV7-9 to TRBJ1-1, with a possible D match to TRBD1 (6 bases). Germline values: CDR1 SEHNR, CDR2 FQNEAQ (reference sequence). V was cut by 2 bases and J by 4 bases, with 8 bases left in between. CDR3 size: 13 residues.

The rearrangement joins TRBV28 to TRBJ2-2; 8 positions match TRBD1. Looked up from germline, CDR1 is MDHEN and CDR2 is SYDVKM. The CDR3 extends over 16 amino acids. J gave up 2 bases and V 7 bases, and 9 bases lay outside the gene matches. CDR3 coding DNA: TGTGCCAGCACCCGCCGAGGACAGGGAAACACCGGGGAGCTGTTTTTT. It encodes CASTRRGQGNTGELFF.

This clone showed up just a few times. The gene calls are TRBV7-8 and TRBJ1-1, with 7 positions matching TRBD1. The germline gives CDR1 SGHVS, CDR2 FQNEAQ. With 3 bases clipped from V and 7 bases from J, the junction kept 2 bases outside the gene matches. This CDR3 comprises 12 residues. DNA for the CDR3: TGTGCCAGCAGCTTTGACAGGGTTGAAGCTTTCTTT. Translation: CASSFDRVEAFF. The whole variable domain, filled in from reference TRBV7-8 and TRBJ1-1, reads GAGVSQSPRYKVAKRGQDVALRCDPISGHVSLFWYQQALGQGPEFLTYFQNEAQLDKSGLPSDRFFAERPEGSVSTLKIQRTQQEDSAVYLCASSFDRVEAFFGQGTRLTVV.

CDR3 sequence (DNA): TGTGCCACCCGTTTTGCGAACACCGGGGAGCTGTTTTTT. It yields the protein CATRFANTGELFF. The chain is built from TRBV6-5 and TRBJ2-2; D is undetermined. V was pared by 10 bases and J by 0 bases, with 9 bases between. The CDR3 length is 13 residues. In germline, CDR1 is MNHEY, CDR2 SVGAGI.

In this sample, this clone turned up once. The chain carries TRBV5-4 and TRBJ2-2; TRBD1 agrees at 10 bases. The CDR3 covers 14 residues. V dropped 5 bases and J dropped 7; count of bases not matched to a gene: 5. Germline V gives CDR1 SGHNT, CDR2 YYREEE (reference sequence). The CDR3 bases are TGTGCCAGCAGGACAGGGGGCTTGGACGGGGAGCTGTTTTTT. Amino acids: CASRTGGLDGELFF.

The chain carries TRBV7-2 and TRBJ1-1; no clear D. There are 13 residues in the CDR3. Trimming shortened V by 1 base and J by 8 bases, and 11 bases separated the two germline ends. Germline CDR1 is SGHTA and CDR2 is FQGNSA. The CDR3 spells CASSLGVAQEAFF. As DNA, the CDR3 is TGTGCCAGCAGCTTAGGGGTTGCACAGGAAGCTTTCTTT. The complete variable domain, with remaining parts taken from reference TRBV7-2 and TRBJ1-1, reads GAGVSQSPSNKVTEKGKDVELRCDPISGHTALYWYRQSLGQGLEFLIYFQGNSAPDKSGLPSDRFSAERTGGSVSTLTIQRTQQEDSAVYLCASSLGVAQEAFFGQGTRLTVV.

The rearrangement links TRBV27 to TRBJ2-7; D is possibly TRBD1 (5 bases). Germline lookup yields CDR1 MNHEY and CDR2 SMNVEV (reference sequence). V dropped 5 bases and J dropped 4 bases, with 15 bases sitting between them. The CDR3 length is 14 residues. The CDR3 sequence is CASSQTGPLYEQYF. The CDR3 DNA is TGTGCCAGCAGTCAAACAGGTCCCCTTTACGAGCAGTACTTC.

In its sample, this clone was seen once. The V gene is TRBV11-3, the J gene TRBJ2-1; D is uncertain. The CDR3 is 12 amino acids. Per the germline V gene, CDR1 is SGHNT and CDR2 is YENEEA. Trimming removed 3 bases from V and 12 bases from J, with 12 bases in between. The CDR3 loop is CASSFQTGRQFF. The CDR3 DNA reads TGTGCCAGCAGCTTCCAAACCGGTAGGCAGTTCTTC.

The V gene is TRBV5-6, the J gene TRBJ1-2; D unclear. Trimming took off 0 bases at V and 1 base at J, with 13 bases between the two ends. The CDR3 has 16 amino acids. Per germline, CDR1 SGHDT and CDR2 YYEEEE. CDR3 region: CASSLGYGRGNYGYTF. In DNA, the CDR3 is TGTGCCAGCAGCTTGGGTTACGGACGGGGTAACTATGGCTACACCTTC.

The chain links TRBV5-1 to TRBJ2-1; D is unresolved. V shed 3 bases and J shed 7 bases, with 11 bases lying between them. CDR1 and CDR2 (germline): SGHRS, YFSETQ. This CDR3 comprises 13 residues. CDR3 sequence reads: CASSSPVRNEQFF. Here the CDR3 DNA reads TGCGCCAGCAGCTCGCCCGTTAGAAATGAGCAGTTCTTC.

This clone was observed a few times. The genes are TRBV18 and TRBJ2-1; 7 bases line up with TRBD2. V was pared by 3 bases and J by 5 bases, with 4 bases of the junction left unmatched. This CDR3 comprises 14 residues. The V gene's germline CDR1 is KGHSH and CDR2 LQKENI. The CDR3 is CASSPGRADNEQFF. CDR3 bases: TGTGCCAGCTCACCGGGGAGGGCCGACAATGAGCAGTTCTTC.

The chain couples TRBV7-3 to TRBJ2-3, with TRBD2 matching over 12 bases. V trimming: 2 bases; J trimming: 1 base; junction bases outside the gene matches: 7. The length of the CDR3 is 18 residues. Germline V gene data show CDR1 as SGHTA and CDR2 as FQGTGA. The CDR3 region is CASSLQGLAGSGTDTQYF. The CDR3 DNA sequence: TGTGCCAGCAGCTTACAAGGACTAGCGGGATCTGGCACAGATACGCAGTATTTT.

Notes on this clone: One end of the junction varies from germline; a read error may be responsible. Different DNA sequences within this sample yield the same CDR3. The chain recombines TRBV5-1 with TRBJ1-2, with a weak D call TRBD1 (6 bases). The CDR3 extends over 15 amino acids. The V gene's germline CDR1 is SGHRS and CDR2 YFSETQ. CDR3: CASSLVARGNYGYTF. The CDR3 DNA is TGCGCCAGCAGCTTGGTGGCCAGGGGAAACTACGGCTACACCTTC.

This chain uses TRBV9 with TRBJ2-1; TRBD2 agrees at 9 bases. V trimming: 4 bases; J trimming: 4 bases; junction bases outside the gene matches: 6. Germline V CDR1 and CDR2: SGDLS, YYNGEE. The length of the CDR3 is 15 residues. The CDR3 reads CASSRAGGEYNEQFF. Written as DNA, the CDR3 is TGTGCCAGCAGCAGGGCGGGGGGGGAGTACAATGAGCAGTTCTTC.